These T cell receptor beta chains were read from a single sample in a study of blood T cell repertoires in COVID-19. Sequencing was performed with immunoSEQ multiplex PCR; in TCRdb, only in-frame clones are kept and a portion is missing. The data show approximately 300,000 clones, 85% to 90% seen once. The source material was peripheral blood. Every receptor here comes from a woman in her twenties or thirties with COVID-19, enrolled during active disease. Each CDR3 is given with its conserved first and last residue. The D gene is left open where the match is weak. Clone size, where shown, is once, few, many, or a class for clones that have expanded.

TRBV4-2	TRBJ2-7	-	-	CASSQRLIYEQYF	TGTGCCAGCAGTCAAAGACTGATCTACGAGCAGTACTTC
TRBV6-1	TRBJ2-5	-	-	CASSEQGRETQYF	TGTGCCAGCAGTGAACAGGGTCGTGAGACCCAGTACTTC
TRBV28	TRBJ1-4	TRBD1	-	CASSSGQGPEKLFF	TGTGCCAGCAGTTCGGGACAGGGCCCCGAAAAACTGTTTTTT
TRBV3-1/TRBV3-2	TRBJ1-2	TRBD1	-	CASSHGWTGLAGYTF	TGTGCCAGCAGCCACGGATGGACAGGGCTTGCTGGCTACACCTTC
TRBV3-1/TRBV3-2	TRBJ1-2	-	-	CASTGVGTYGYTF	TGTGCCAGCACCGGAGTGGGGACATATGGCTACACCTTC
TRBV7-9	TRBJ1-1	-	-	CASSLQGSTEAFF	TGTGCCAGCAGCTTACAGGGATCCACTGAAGCTTTCTTT
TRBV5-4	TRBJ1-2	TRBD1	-	CASSLRLGTEYTF	TGTGCCAGCAGTCTAAGGTTAGGGACAGAGTACACCTTC
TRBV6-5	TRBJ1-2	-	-	CASGQPSPYYGYTF	TGTGCCAGCGGACAGCCTTCGCCTTACTATGGCTACACCTTC
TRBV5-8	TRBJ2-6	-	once	CASSKGGARANVLTF	TGTGCCAGCAGCAAAGGGGGAGCCCGGGCCAACGTCCTGACTTTC
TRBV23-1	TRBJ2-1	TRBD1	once	CASSPYLRTGRSHNEQFF	TGCGCCAGCAGTCCCTACCTTCGGACAGGGCGTTCCCACAATGAGCAGTTCTTC
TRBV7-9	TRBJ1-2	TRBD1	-	CASRSGDRYSYTF	TGTGCCAGCAGGTCGGGGGACAGATACAGCTACACCTTC
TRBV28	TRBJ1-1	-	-	CASSFPGDGGEAFF	TGTGCCAGCAGTTTCCCCGGGGATGGAGGAGAAGCTTTCTTT
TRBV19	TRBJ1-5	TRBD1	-	CASAWDSRYNSNQPQHF	TGTGCCAGTGCTTGGGACAGCCGATACAATAGCAATCAGCCCCAGCATTTT
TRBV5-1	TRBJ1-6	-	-	CASSFNAGMGNSPLHF	TGCGCCAGCAGCTTTAATGCGGGCATGGGCAATTCACCCCTCCACTTT
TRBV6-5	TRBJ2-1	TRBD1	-	CASSPDRGYYNEQFF	TGTGCCAGCAGTCCCGACAGGGGGTACTACAATGAGCAGTTCTTC
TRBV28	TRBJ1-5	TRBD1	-	CASSYPGTAAQPQHF	TGTGCCAGCAGTTACCCCGGGACAGCTGCTCAGCCCCAGCATTTT
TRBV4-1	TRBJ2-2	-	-	CASSQLGRGGNTGELFF	TGCGCCAGCAGCCAATTAGGCAGGGGCGGCAACACCGGGGAGCTGTTTTTT
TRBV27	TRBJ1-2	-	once	CASSFSRGYGYTF	TGTGCCAGCAGTTTTTCAAGGGGCTATGGCTACACCTTC
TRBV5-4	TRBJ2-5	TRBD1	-	CASSIDRVAETQYF	TGTGCCAGCAGCATAGACAGGGTGGCTGAGACCCAGTACTTC
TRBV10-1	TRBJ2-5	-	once	CASMEAVGETQYF	TGCGCCAGCATGGAAGCGGTTGGCGAGACCCAGTACTTC
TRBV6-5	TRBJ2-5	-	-	CASSYSMLAETQYF	TGTGCCAGCAGTTACTCGATGCTAGCGGAGACCCAGTACTTC
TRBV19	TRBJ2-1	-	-	CASSDQGFNEQFF	TGTGCCAGTAGTGATCAGGGGTTCAATGAGCAGTTCTTC
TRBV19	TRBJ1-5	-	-	CASSIEVADRAQPQHF	TGTGCCAGTAGTATAGAAGTGGCAGATCGAGCGCAGCCCCAGCATTTT
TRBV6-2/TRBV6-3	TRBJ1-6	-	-	CASSYPPGGRKSPLHF	TGTGCCAGCAGTTACCCGCCGGGGGGGAGGAAATCACCCCTCCACTTT
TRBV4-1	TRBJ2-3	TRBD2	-	CASSPDRLAGTDTQYF	TGCGCCAGCAGCCCCGATCGACTAGCGGGGACAGATACGCAGTATTTT
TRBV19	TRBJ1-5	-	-	CASSRGDTLGNQPQHF	TGTGCCAGTAGCCGAGGGGACACCTTGGGGAATCAGCCCCAGCATTTT
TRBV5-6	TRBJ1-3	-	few	CASSLGPGRGNTIYF	TGTGCCAGCAGCTTGGGCCCGGGAAGGGGAAACACCATATATTTT
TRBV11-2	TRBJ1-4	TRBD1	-	CASSRGTGVEKLFF	TGTGCCAGCAGCCGCGGGACAGGGGTCGAAAAACTGTTTTTT
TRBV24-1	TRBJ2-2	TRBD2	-	CATSGLAGGAGELFF	TGTGCCACCAGTGGACTAGCGGGGGGCGCCGGGGAGCTGTTTTTT
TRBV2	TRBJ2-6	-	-	CASSEAGAGANVLTF	TGTGCCAGCAGTGAAGCAGGGGCTGGGGCCAACGTCCTGACTTTC
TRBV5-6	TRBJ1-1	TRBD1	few	CASSLVTTGGAFF	TGTGCCAGCAGCTTGGTGACCACAGGGGGAGCTTTCTTT
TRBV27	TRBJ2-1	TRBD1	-	CARQGAVSYNEQFF	TGTGCCAGGCAGGGGGCCGTGTCCTACAATGAGCAGTTCTTC
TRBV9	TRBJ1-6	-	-	CASSTGSYNSPLHF	TGTGCCAGCTCAACCGGCTCCTATAATTCACCCCTCCACTTT
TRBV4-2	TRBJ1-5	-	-	CASSQDHRPYQPQHF	TGTGCCAGCAGCCAAGATCACAGGCCGTATCAGCCCCAGCATTTT
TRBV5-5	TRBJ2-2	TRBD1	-	CASRALGTGNTGELFF	TGTGCCAGCCGTGCTCTGGGGACAGGGAACACCGGGGAGCTGTTTTTT
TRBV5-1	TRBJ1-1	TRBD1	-	CASSPDRGAEAFF	TGCGCCAGCAGCCCGGACAGGGGAGCTGAAGCTTTCTTT
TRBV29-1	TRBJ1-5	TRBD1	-	CSAGQGSGQPQHF	TGCAGCGCCGGACAGGGGTCGGGCCAGCCCCAGCATTTT
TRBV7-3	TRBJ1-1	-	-	CASSPQGGGLNTEAFF	TGTGCCAGCAGCCCCCAGGGCGGCGGTTTAAACACTGAAGCTTTCTTT
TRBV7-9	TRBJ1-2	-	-	CASSPRPGGYTF	TGTGCCAGCAGCCCTAGACCCGGGGGCTACACCTTC
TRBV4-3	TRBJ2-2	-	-	CASSQGSVTGELFF	TGCGCCAGCAGCCAAGGGAGTGTCACCGGGGAGCTGTTTTTT
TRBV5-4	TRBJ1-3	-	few	CASSPDRTSGNTIYF	TGTGCCAGCAGCCCGGACAGAACCTCTGGAAACACCATATATTTT
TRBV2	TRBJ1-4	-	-	CASSPGRKDEKLFF	TGTGCCAGCAGTCCAGGGAGGAAAGATGAAAAACTGTTTTTT
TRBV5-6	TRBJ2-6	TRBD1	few	CASSTWDSSGANVLTF	TGTGCCAGCAGCACTTGGGACAGCTCTGGGGCCAACGTCCTGACTTTC
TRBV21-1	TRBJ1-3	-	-	CASRRDRGMSDTIYF	TGTGCCAGCAGAAGAGACAGGGGGATGAGTGACACCATATATTTT
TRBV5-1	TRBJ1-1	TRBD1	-	CASDLTGMNTEAFF	TGCGCCAGCGACTTGACAGGGATGAACACTGAAGCTTTCTTT
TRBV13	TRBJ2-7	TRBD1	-	CASSSYRGSYEQYF	TGTGCCAGCAGCTCATACAGGGGGTCTTACGAGCAGTACTTC
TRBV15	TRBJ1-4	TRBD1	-	CATSRERGLGQDEKLFF	TGTGCCACCAGCAGAGAAAGGGGGTTGGGACAGGACGAAAAACTGTTTTTT
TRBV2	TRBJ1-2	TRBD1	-	CASSRTGGNYGYTF	TGTGCCAGCAGCAGGACAGGGGGTAACTATGGCTACACCTTC